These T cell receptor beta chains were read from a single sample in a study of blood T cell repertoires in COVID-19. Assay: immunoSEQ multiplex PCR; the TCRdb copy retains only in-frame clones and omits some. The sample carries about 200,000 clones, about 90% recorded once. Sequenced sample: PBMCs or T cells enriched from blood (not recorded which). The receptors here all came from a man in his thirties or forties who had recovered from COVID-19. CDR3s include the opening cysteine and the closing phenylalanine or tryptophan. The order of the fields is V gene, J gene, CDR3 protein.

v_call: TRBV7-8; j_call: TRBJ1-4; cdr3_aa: CASSPRQTSNEKLFF
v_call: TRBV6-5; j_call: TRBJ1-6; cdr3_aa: CASRPPQGDYSPLHF
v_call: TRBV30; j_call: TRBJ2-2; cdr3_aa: CAWSGGHTNTGELFF
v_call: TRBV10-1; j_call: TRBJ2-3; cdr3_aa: CASSTSGGADTQYF
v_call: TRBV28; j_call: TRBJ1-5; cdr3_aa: CASSSASGVAQPQHF
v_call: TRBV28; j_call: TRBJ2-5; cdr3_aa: CASSLVVGRTGKMETQYF
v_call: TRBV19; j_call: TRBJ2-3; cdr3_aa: CASRPGVIDTQYF
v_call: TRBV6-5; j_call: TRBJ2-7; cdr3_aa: CASSYGPLTYEQYF
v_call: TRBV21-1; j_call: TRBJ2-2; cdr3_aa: CASSRTSNTGELFF
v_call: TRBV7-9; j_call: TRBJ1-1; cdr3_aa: CASSLAGRAEAFF
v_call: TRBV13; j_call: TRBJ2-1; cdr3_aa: CASSLGRTVNEQFF
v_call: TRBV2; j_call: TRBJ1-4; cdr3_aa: CASRDTGSANEKLFF
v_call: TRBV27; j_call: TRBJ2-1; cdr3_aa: CASSPLAVLAAYNEQFF
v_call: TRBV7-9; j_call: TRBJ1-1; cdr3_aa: CASSFALLSREAFF
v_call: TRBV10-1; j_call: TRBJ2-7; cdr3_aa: CASSALLAGDRSYEQYF
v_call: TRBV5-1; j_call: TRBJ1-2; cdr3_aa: CASSLGRGGYTF
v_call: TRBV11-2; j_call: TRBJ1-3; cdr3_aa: CASSLETGAISGNTIYF
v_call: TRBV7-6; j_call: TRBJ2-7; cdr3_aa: CASSLDQGSYEQYF
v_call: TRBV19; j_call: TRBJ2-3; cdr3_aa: CASSARGGGPTDTQYF
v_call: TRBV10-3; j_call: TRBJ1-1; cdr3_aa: CAIKFWGPWNTEAFF
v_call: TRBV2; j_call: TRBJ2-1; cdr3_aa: CASSERKVAYNEQFF
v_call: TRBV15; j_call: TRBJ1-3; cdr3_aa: CATSDDKTDFYSGNTIYF
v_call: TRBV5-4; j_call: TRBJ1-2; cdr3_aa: CASSLSETSTYGYTF
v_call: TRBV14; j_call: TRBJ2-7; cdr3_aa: CASSPGLAGEVAYEQYF
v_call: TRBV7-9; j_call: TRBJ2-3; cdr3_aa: CASSLGGQQPPDFF
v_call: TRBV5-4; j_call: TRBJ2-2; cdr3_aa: CASSFGSGSTGELFF
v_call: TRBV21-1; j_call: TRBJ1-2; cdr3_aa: CASSKLGQHYGYTF
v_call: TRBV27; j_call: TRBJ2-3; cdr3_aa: CASQQGPDTQYF
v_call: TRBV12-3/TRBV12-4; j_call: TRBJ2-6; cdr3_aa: CASRDYGANVLTF
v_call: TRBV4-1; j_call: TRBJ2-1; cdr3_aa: CASSQATGFYNEQFF
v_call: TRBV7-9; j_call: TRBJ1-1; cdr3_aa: CASSLAAGTHTEAFF
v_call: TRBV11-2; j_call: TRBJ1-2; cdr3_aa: CASSPTGGISNGYTF
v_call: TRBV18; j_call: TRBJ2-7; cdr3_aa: CASSPPGQERHEQYF
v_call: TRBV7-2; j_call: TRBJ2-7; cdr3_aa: CASSPTWREQYF
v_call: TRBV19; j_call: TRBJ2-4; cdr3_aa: CASSIEAGNRNIQYF
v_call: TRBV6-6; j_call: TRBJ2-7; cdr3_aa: CASSLRDEQYF
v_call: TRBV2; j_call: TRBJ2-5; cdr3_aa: CASSESTGDGETQYF
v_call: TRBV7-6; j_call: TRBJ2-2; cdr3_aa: CASSSRATSGATGELFF
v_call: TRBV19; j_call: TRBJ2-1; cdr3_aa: CASSIVTGGLAESSYNEQFF
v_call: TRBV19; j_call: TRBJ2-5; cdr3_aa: CASSPHRIQETQYF
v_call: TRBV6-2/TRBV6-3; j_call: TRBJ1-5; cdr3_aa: CASSSPGQGNKPQHF
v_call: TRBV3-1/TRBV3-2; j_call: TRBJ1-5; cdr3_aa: CASSQGTGGSPTHF
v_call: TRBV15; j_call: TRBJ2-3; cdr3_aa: CATSRDLGTQYF
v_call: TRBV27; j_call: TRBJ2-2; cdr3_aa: CASSGRTGGATRNTGELFF
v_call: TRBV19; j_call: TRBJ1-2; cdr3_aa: CASRGDRVGYTF
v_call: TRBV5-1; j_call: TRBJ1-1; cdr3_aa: CASSLETRTGGAFF
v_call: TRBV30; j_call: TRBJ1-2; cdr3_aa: CAWTGRTISDGYTF
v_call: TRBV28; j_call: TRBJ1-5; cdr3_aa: CASSLTRGDQPQHF
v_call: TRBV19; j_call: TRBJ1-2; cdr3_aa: CASSITGLSYGYTF
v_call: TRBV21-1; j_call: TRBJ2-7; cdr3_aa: CASSIAKGDRATYEQYF
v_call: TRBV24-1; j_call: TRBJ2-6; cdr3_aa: CATSDPVEGANVLTF
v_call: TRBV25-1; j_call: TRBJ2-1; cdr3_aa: CASTGTEYNEQFF
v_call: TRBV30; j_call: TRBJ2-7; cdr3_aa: CAWSVNGGAGEQYF
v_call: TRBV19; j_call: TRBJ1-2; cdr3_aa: CASSRETYGYTF
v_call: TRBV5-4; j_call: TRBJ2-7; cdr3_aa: CASSLGGQHYEQYF
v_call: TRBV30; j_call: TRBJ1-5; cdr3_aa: CAWSVGGGNQPQHF
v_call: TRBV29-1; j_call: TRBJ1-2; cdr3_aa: CSVPTGYGYTF
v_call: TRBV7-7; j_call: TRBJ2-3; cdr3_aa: CASSLARPGSSTDTQYF
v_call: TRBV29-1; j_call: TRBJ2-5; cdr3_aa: CSVPIAGGQETQYF
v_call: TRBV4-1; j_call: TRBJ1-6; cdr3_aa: CASSQESDAEALHF